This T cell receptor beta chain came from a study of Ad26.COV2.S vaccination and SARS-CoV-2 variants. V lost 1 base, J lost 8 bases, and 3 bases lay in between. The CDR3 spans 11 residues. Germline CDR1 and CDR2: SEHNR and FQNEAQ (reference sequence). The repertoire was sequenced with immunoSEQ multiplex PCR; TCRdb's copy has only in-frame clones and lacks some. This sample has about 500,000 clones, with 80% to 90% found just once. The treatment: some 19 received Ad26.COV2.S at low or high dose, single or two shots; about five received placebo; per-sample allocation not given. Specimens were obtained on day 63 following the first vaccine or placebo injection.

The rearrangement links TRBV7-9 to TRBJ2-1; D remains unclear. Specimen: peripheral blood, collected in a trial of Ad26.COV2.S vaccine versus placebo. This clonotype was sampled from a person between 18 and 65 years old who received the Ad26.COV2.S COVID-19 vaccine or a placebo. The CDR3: CASSLVDEQFF. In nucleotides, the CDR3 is TGTGCCAGCAGCTTAGTGGATGAGCAGTTCTTC.